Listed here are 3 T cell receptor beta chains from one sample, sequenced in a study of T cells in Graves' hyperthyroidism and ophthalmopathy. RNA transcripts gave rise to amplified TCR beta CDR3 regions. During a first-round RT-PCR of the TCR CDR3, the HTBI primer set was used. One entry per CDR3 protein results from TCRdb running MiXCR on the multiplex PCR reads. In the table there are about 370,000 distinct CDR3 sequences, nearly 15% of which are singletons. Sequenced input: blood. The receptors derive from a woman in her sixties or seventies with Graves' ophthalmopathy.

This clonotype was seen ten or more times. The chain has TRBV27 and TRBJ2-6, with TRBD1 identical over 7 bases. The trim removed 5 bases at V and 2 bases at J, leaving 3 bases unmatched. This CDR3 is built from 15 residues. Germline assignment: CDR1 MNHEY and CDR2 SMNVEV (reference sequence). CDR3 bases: TGTGCCAGCAGTCCGACAGGGACTGGGGCCAACGTCCTGACTTTC. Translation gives CASSPTGTGANVLTF.

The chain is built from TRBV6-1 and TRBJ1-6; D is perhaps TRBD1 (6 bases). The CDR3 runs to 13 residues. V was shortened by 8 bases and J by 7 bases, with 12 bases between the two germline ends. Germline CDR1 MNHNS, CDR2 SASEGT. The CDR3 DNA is TGTGCCAGCCGGGACACAGAAAATTCACCCCTCCACTTT. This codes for CASRDTENSPLHF.

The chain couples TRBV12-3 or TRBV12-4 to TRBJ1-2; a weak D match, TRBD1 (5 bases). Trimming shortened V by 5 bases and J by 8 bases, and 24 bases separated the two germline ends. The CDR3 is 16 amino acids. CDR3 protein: CASSQPRDGGLGGYTF. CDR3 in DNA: TGTGCCAGCAGTCAACCCCGGGACGGGGGACTCGGAGGCTACACCTTC.